The 6 T cell receptor beta chains listed next were all sequenced from one sample in a study of T-cell memory formation after mild COVID-19. A single record per CDR3 protein comes from TCRdb applying MiXCR to the 5' RACE reads. The sample has 400,000 to 500,000 distinct CDR3 sequences; 20% are singletons. Input material: PBMCs or a T cell subset sorted from them (not recorded which). These receptor sequences come from an adult woman who had mild COVID-19 (a few samples of this study predate the infection). Cell type and time point are not known.

V usage is TRBV19 and J usage is TRBJ2-7; possibly TRBD1 for D (6 bases). Germline CDR1 is LNHDA and CDR2 is SQIVND (reference sequence). V was pared by 5 bases and J by 5 bases, with 13 bases between. CDR3 size: 13 residues. CDR3 in amino acids: CASSSWTADEQYF. CDR3 nucleotides: TGTGCCAGTAGTTCCTGGACAGCGGACGAGCAGTACTTC.

J is TRBJ2-3 and V is TRBV5-1; TRBD2 aligns across 12 bases. Germline assignment: CDR1 SGHRS and CDR2 YFSETQ. This CDR3 is 16 amino acids long. V shed 5 bases and J 0 bases; nucleotides not matched to a gene: 4. CDR3 in DNA: TGCGCCAGCAGACGGACTAGCGGGGTTAGCACAGATACGCAGTATTTT. Protein: CASRRTSGVSTDTQYF.

The chain joins TRBV2 to TRBJ2-7; 9 bases align to TRBD1. The trim removed 6 bases at V and 0 bases at J, leaving 3 bases unmatched. Germline V gene data show CDR1 as SNHLY and CDR2 as FYNNEI. The CDR3 covers 14 residues. DNA of the CDR3: TGTGCCAGCAGCGGGACAGGGTACTCCTACGAGCAGTACTTC. Translation gives CASSGTGYSYEQYF.

Regarding this clonotype: The junction shows a germline mismatch at one end, possibly a read error. This chain uses TRBV15 with TRBJ1-2; D remains unclear. The V gene's germline CDR1 is LNHNV and CDR2 YYDKDF (reference sequence). The CDR3 consists of 10 residues. CDR3 protein: CATSRDRQNF. The CDR3 coding sequence is TGTGCCACCAGCAGAGACAGACAAAACTTC. Combining the CDR3 with reference TRBV15 and TRBJ1-2 gives the whole variable domain DAMVIQNPRYQVTQFGKPVTLSCSQTLNHNVMYWYQQKSSQAPKLLFHYYDKDFNNEADTPDNFQSRRPNTSFCFLDIRSPGLGDTAMYLCATSRDRQNFGSGTRLTVV.

V usage is TRBV19 and J usage is TRBJ2-3; TRBD2 matches at 7 bases. The germline V gene has CDR1 LNHDA and CDR2 SQIVND (reference sequence). The CDR3 is 16 residues long. V lost 1 base, J lost 0 bases, and 4 bases stayed unmatched. Here the CDR3 DNA reads TGTGCCAGTAGTATAGTGGGAGGGCCTAGCACAGATACGCAGTATTTT. It yields the protein CASSIVGGPSTDTQYF.

V usage is TRBV11-3 and J usage is TRBJ2-6; D gene ambiguous. The V and J ends lost 2 bases and 4 bases respectively, with 12 bases between them. The CDR3 is made up of 16 amino acids. CDR1 SGHNT and CDR2 YENEEA come from the germline V gene. CDR3: CASSLSFGLGANVLTF. In nucleotides, the CDR3 is TGTGCCAGCAGCTTATCCTTCGGTTTGGGGGCCAACGTCCTGACTTTC. Together with reference TRBV11-3 and TRBJ2-6, the CDR3 gives the full variable domain: EAGVVQSPRYKIIEKKQPVAFWCNPISGHNTLYWYLQNLGQGPELLIRYENEEAVDDSQLPKDRFSAERLKGVDSTLKIQPAELGDSAVYLCASSLSFGLGANVLTFGAGSRLTVL.